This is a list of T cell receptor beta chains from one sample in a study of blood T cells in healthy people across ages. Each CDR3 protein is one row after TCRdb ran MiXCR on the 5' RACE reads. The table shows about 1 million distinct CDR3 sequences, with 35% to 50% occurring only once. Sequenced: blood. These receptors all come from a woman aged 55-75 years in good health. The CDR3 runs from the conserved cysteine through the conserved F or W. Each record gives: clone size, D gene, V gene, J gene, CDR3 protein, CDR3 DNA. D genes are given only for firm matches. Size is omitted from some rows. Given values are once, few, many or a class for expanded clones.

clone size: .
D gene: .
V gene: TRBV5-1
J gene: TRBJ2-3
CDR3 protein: CASSFDPSPPDTQYF
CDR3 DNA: TGCGCCAGCAGCTTTGACCCATCACCGCCAGATACGCAGTATTTT

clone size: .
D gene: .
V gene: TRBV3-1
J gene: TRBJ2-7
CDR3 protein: CASSQDLGKVLHEQYF
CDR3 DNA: TGTGCCAGCAGCCAAGATCTGGGTAAAGTGCTCCACGAGCAGTACTTC

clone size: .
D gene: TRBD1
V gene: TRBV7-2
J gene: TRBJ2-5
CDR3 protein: CASSTMRTGRAETQYF
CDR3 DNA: TGTGCCAGCAGCACAATGCGGACAGGGCGCGCGGAGACCCAGTACTTC

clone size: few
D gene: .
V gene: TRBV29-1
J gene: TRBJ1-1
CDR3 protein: CSVRGAGTEAFF
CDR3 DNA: TGCAGCGTGAGGGGGGCCGGTACTGAAGCTTTCTTT

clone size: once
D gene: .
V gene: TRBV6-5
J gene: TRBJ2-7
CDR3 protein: CASRRTASSYEQYF
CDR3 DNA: TGTGCCAGCAGGCGGACAGCGAGCTCCTACGAGCAGTACTTC

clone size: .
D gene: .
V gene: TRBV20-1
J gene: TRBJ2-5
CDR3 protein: CSASMPRGYQETQYF
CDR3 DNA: TGCAGTGCTAGTATGCCCAGGGGATACCAAGAGACCCAGTACTTC

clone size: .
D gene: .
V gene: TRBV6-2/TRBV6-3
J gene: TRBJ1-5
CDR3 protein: CASSYIRHQPQHF
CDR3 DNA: TGTGCCAGCAGTTATATAAGGCATCAGCCCCAGCATTTT

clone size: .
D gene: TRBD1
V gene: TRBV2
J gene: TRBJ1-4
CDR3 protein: CASSGQGARANEKLFF
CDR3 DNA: TGTGCCAGCAGTGGACAGGGGGCGCGGGCTAATGAAAAACTGTTTTTT

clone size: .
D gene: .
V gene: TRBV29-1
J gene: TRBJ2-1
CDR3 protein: CSALSGTVSYNEQFF
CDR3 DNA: TGCAGCGCCCTTTCCGGGACGGTCTCCTACAATGAGCAGTTCTTC

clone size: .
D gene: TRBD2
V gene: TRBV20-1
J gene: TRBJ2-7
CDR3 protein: CSAARSGSHYEQYF
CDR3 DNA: TGCAGTGCTGCGAGAAGCGGGAGCCACTACGAGCAGTACTTC

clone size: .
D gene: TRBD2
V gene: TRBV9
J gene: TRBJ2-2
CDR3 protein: CASTRRETGELFF
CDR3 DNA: TGTGCCAGCACCCGGCGGGAGACCGGGGAGCTGTTTTTT

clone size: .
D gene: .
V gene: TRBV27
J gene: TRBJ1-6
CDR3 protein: CASSSEGALGSRSPLHF
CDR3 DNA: TGTGCCAGCAGTTCCGAGGGAGCTCTCGGGAGTCGTTCACCCCTCCACTTT

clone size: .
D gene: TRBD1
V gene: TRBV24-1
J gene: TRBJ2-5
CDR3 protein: CATSDYLDRGIETQYF
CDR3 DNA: TGTGCCACCAGTGATTACCTGGACAGGGGAATTGAGACCCAGTACTTC

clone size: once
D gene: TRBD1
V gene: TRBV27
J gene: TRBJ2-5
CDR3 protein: CASSPRTGWQYF
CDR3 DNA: TGTGCCAGCAGTCCACGGACAGGGTGGCAGTACTTC

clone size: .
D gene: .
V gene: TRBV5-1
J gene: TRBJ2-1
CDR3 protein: CASSSAEGEQFF
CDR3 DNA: TGCGCCAGCAGCTCCGCTGAGGGTGAGCAGTTCTTC

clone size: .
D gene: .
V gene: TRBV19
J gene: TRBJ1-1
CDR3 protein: CASLDRPDTEAFF
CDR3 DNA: TGTGCCAGCCTTGACAGGCCCGACACTGAAGCTTTCTTT

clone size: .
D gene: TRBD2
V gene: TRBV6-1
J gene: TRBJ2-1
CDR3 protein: CASRKPAGMNEQFF
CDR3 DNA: TGTGCCAGCAGGAAGCCAGCGGGAATGAATGAGCAGTTCTTC

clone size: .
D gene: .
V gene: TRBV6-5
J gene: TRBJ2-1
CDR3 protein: CASSYLSPSSYNEQFF
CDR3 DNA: TGTGCCAGCAGTTACTTGTCCCCGAGCTCCTACAATGAGCAGTTCTTC

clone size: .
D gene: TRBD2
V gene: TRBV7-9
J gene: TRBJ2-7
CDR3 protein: CASSISGIYEQYF
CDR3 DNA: TGTGCCAGCAGCATTAGCGGGATCTACGAGCAGTACTTC

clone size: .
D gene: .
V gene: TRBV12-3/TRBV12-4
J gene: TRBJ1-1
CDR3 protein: CASRLSGQSGEAFF
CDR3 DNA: TGTGCCAGCAGGTTAAGCGGGCAATCTGGAGAAGCTTTCTTT

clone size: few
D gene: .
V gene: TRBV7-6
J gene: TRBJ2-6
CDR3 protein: CASSLDFPPSGANVLTF
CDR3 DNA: TGTGCCAGCAGCTTAGATTTCCCCCCCTCTGGGGCCAACGTCCTGACTTTC

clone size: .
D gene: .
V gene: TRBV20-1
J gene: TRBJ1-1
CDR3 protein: CSASGGVGSEAFF
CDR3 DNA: TGCAGTGCTAGCGGGGGAGTAGGCTCTGAAGCTTTCTTT

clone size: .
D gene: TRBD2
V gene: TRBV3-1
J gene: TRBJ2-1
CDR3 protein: CASSQVASGAYNEQFF
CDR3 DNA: TGTGCCAGCAGCCAAGTGGCTAGCGGGGCCTACAATGAGCAGTTCTTC

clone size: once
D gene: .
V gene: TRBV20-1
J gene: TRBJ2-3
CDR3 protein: CSARLEDGTDTQYF
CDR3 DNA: TGCAGTGCTAGACTTGAGGATGGCACAGATACGCAGTATTTT

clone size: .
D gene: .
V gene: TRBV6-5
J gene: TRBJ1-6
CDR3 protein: CASRPGTGYNSPLHF
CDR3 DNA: TGTGCCAGCAGACCCGGGACGGGGTATAATTCACCCCTCCACTTT

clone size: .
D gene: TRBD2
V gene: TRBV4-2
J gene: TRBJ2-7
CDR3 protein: CASSRGLAGGVEQYF
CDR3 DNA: TGTGCCAGCAGCCGTGGACTAGCGGGAGGGGTCGAGCAGTACTTC

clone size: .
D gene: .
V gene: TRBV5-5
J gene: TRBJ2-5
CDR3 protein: CASSLGRVAKQETQYF
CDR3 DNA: TGTGCCAGCAGCTTGGGGCGGGTTGCGAAACAAGAGACCCAGTACTTC

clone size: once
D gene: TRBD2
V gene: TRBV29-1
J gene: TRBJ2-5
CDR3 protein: CSVLGGTPAGKNGETQYF
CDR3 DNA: TGCAGCGTTCTCGGGGGGACCCCGGCTGGAAAGAATGGGGAGACCCAGTACTTC

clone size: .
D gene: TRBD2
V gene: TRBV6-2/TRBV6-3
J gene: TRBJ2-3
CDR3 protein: CASRVAGGDSDTQYF
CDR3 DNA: TGTGCCAGCAGAGTAGCGGGAGGAGACTCAGATACGCAGTATTTT

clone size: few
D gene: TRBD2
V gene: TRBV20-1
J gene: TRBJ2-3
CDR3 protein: CSATGLSFTDTQYF
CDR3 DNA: TGCAGTGCTACGGGACTATCATTTACAGATACGCAGTATTTT

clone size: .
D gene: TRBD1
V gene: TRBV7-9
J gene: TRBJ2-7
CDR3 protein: CASSLGQWQGEQYF
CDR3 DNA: TGTGCCAGCAGCTTGGGACAGTGGCAGGGGGAGCAGTACTTC

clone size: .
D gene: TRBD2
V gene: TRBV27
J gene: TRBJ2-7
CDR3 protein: CASTLSGTSVNEQYF
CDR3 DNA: TGTGCCAGCACCCTGTCCGGGACTAGCGTTAATGAGCAGTACTTC

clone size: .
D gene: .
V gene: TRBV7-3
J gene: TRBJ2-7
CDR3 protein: CAGSLTRGYEQYF
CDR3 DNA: TGTGCCGGCAGCTTAACCCGGGGCTACGAGCAGTACTTC

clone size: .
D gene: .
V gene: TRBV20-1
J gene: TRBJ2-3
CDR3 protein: CSARSTSHTDTQYF
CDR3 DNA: TGCAGTGCTAGATCTACCTCTCACACAGATACGCAGTATTTT

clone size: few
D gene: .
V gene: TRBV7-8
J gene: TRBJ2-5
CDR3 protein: CASSLPRTYQETQYF
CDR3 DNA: TGTGCCAGCAGCCTCCCTAGAACGTACCAAGAGACCCAGTACTTC

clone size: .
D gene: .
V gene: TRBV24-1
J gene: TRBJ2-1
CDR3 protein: CATSDSRRNNEQFF
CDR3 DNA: TGTGCCACCAGTGATTCCCGACGGAACAATGAGCAGTTCTTC

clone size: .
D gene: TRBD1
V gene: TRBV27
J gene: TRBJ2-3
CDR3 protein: CASSPGTGGHDTQYF
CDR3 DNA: TGTGCCAGCAGTCCGGGGACAGGGGGCCACGATACGCAGTATTTT

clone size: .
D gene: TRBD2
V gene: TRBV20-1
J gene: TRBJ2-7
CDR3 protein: CSARDTRGLAGEYEQYF
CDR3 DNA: TGCAGTGCTAGAGATACGCGGGGACTAGCGGGAGAATACGAGCAGTACTTC

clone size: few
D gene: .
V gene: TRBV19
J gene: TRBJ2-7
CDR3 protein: CASSTGLTYEQYF
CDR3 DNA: TGTGCCAGTAGTACGGGACTGACCTACGAGCAGTACTTC

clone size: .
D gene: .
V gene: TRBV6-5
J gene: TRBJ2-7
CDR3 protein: CASSYYGQLGEQYF
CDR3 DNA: TGTGCCAGCAGTTATTACGGACAACTGGGCGAGCAGTACTTC

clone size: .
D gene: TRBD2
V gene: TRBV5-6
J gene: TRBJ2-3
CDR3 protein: CASRKGLAADTQYF
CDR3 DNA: TGTGCCAGCAGAAAGGGACTAGCGGCGGATACGCAGTATTTT

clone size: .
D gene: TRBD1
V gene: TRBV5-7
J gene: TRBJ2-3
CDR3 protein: CASSQGFRGIGLEDTQYF
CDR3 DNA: TGTGCCAGCAGCCAGGGGTTCAGGGGGATAGGGCTAGAAGATACGCAGTATTTT

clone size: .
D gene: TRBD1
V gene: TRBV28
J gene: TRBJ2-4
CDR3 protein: CASSYPGQAAKNIQYF
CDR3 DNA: TGTGCCAGCAGTTACCCGGGACAGGCCGCCAAAAACATTCAGTACTTC

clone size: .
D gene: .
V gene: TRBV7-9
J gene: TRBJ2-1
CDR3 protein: CASSFIIGGGLGNNEQFF
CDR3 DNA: TGTGCCAGCAGCTTTATAATAGGGGGTGGGCTAGGGAACAATGAGCAGTTCTTC

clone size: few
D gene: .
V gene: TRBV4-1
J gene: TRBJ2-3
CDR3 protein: CASSQEGGAADTQYF
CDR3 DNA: TGCGCCAGCAGCCAAGAAGGAGGGGCCGCGGATACGCAGTATTTT

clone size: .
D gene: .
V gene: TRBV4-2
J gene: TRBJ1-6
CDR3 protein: CASSQARDILSSYNSPLHF
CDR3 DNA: TGTGCCAGCAGCCAAGCCCGGGACATCCTGAGCTCCTATAATTCACCCCTCCACTTT

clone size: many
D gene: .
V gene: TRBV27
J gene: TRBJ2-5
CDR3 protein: CASRAGRSYQETQYF
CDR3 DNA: TGTGCCAGCAGAGCTGGTCGCTCGTACCAAGAGACCCAGTACTTC

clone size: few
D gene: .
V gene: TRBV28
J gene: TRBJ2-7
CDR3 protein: CASRGVGPYEQYF
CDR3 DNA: TGTGCCAGCAGGGGGGTGGGCCCCTACGAGCAGTACTTC

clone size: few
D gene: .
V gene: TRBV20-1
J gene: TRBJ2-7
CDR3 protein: CSARDGGSYEQYF
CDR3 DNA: TGCAGCGCCCGGGACGGGGGATCCTACGAGCAGTACTTC

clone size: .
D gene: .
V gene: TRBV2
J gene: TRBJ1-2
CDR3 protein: CASSDRGFGYYGYTF
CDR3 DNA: TGTGCCAGCAGTGACAGGGGATTTGGATACTATGGCTACACCTTC

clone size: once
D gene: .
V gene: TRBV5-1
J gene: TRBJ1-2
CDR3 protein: CASSFSTTGGYTF
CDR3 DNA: TGCGCCAGCAGCTTCAGCACCACGGGGGGCTACACCTTC

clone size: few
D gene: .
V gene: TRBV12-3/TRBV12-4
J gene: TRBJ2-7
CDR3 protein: CASSFGLARVGEQYF
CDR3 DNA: TGTGCCAGCAGTTTCGGCCTAGCCCGGGTGGGCGAGCAGTACTTC